The 23 T cell receptor beta chains reported below all come from one sample, sequenced in a study of CXCR3-negative and CXCR3-positive naive CD8 T cells. It was by 5' RACE with UMI labels that the TRB cDNA libraries were prepared. With the 5' RACE reads reprocessed, TCRdb shows one record per CDR3 protein and no DNA. The listing contains 130,000 to 150,000 distinct CDR3 sequences. The study's findings and limits: CXCR3-negative naive cells had less hydrophobic TRB CDR3s than did CXCR3-positive naive cells.

These TCRs are of unknown antigen specificity. What was sequenced was naive CXCR3+ CD8+ T cells from blood. Indicated subset: CD45RO-CCR7+CD27+CD95- naive CD8+ T cells expressing CXCR3 (TNR3+). Receptor source: a human donor in good health. Some clones in this sample may be carry-over from other donors' samples.

The chain employs TRBV29-1 and TRBJ2-3; TCRdb outputs TRBD1, but without DNA this stays unchecked. Germline V lookup: CDR1 SQVTM, CDR2 ANQGSEA. CDR3 length: 14 residues. Here the CDR3 reads CSVSPPTTTDTQYF.

This chain uses TRBV11-2 with TRBJ2-7. Germline V gene sequence: CDR1 SGHAT, CDR2 FQNNGV. The CDR3 is made up of 14 amino acids. The CDR3: CASSLANWDSEQYF.

The chain links TRBV20-1 to TRBJ2-5; the TRBD2 assignment by TCRdb is unverifiable without DNA. This CDR3 region has 16 residues. CDR1 is DFQATT, CDR2 SNEGSKA, per germline (reference sequence). CDR3: CSASGESGRAAETQYF.

This chain joins TRBV19 and TRBJ2-7; TCRdb calls TRBD1, which cannot be checked without DNA. CDR3 size: 14 residues. CDR1 and CDR2 from the germline V gene are LNHDA and SQIVND (reference sequence). The chain's CDR3 is CASSKPGQAYEQYF.

The chain uses TRBV9 and TRBJ2-7; the D gene TCRdb calls, TRBD2, cannot be checked with no DNA. CDR3 size: 13 residues. CDR1 and CDR2 from the germline V gene are SGDLS and YYNGEE. The CDR3 protein is CASSVVEGREQYF.

The rearrangement uses TRBV5-6 and TRBJ2-1; TCRdb indicates TRBD2, and absent DNA this call remains unverified. CDR3 size: 19 residues. The germline V gene encodes CDR1 SGHDT and CDR2 YYEEEE. CDR3 sequence reads: CASSLEGTSGILSYNEQFF.

V and J are TRBV11-2 and TRBJ1-1. CDR1 is SGHAT, CDR2 FQNNGV, per germline. The CDR3 has 16 residues. CDR3 residues: CASSLVRGLSNTEAFF. The full variable domain, in which reference TRBV11-2 and TRBJ1-1 provide the parts outside the CDR3, is EAGVAQSPRYKIIEKRQSVAFWCNPISGHATLYWYQQILGQGPKLLIQFQNNGVVDDSQLPKDRFSAERLKGVDSTLKIQPAKLEDSAVYLCASSLVRGLSNTEAFFGQGTRLTVV.

The rearrangement joins TRBV12-3 or TRBV12-4 to TRBJ2-2; with no DNA, the TCRdb D assignment of TRBD1 cannot be verified. The CDR3 is 15 residues long. The CDR3 protein is CASTLGQTNTGELFF.

The chain links TRBV4-1 to TRBJ2-7. This CDR3 contains 15 residues. CDR1 and CDR2 (germline): MGHRA, YSYEKL. The CDR3 reads CASSQEIASSYEQYF.

V and J are TRBV24-1 and TRBJ2-5; TCRdb lists TRBD1, though no DNA is available to test this call. This CDR3 is 14 amino acids long. CDR1 and CDR2 from the germline V gene are KGHDR and SFDVKD. The CDR3 loop reads CATSDSGAQETQYF.

This chain uses TRBV7-8 with TRBJ2-7; there is no DNA to check the TCRdb D call of TRBD1. Germline V lookup: CDR1 SGHVS, CDR2 FQNEAQ. The length of the CDR3 is 15 residues. CDR3 residues: CASSPGGTKLDEQYF.

The chain joins TRBV12-3 or TRBV12-4 to TRBJ2-2; the TCRdb D gene call, TRBD1, has no DNA to confirm it. This CDR3 is built from 16 residues. CDR3: CASTPVVGAWTGELFF.

V gene TRBV7-9 combines with J gene TRBJ2-1; no DNA is available, so the TRBD2 call from TCRdb remains unchecked. CDR3 length: 17 residues. Germline lookup yields CDR1 SEHNR and CDR2 FQNEAQ (reference sequence). The CDR3 loop reads CASSSETSGRIVNEQFF.

The CDR3 sequence is CASSIPGHECYTF. The chain links TRBV19 to TRBJ1-2; TCRdb outputs TRBD1, but without DNA this stays unchecked. This CDR3 spans 13 amino acids. Germline-derived CDR1 and CDR2 are LNHDA and SQIVND (reference sequence).

The genes are TRBV10-2 and TRBJ2-7. CDR1 is WSHSY and CDR2 is SAAADI in the germline V gene. The CDR3 extends over 15 amino acids. The CDR3 here is CASSEMAVGPYEQYF.

The J gene is TRBJ2-3, the V gene TRBV25-1; as DNA is missing, the TRBD1 call by TCRdb cannot be tested. Germline V lookup: CDR1 MGHDK, CDR2 SYGVNS. The CDR3 covers 11 residues. The CDR3 loop reads CATLLADTQYF.

This rearrangement joins TRBV12-3 or TRBV12-4 to TRBJ1-5. The length of the CDR3 is 17 residues. The CDR3 reads CASSPESGRISNQPQHF.

The V and J genes are TRBV7-6 and TRBJ2-1; TCRdb proposes TRBD1, but this gene call is untestable without DNA. This CDR3 contains 18 residues. CDR1 and CDR2 from the germline V gene are SGHVS and FNYEAQ. CDR3 in amino acids: CASSLGQGTFNSYNEQFF.

The chain has TRBV7-9 and TRBJ2-3. The CDR3 is made up of 14 amino acids. Germline V gene data show CDR1 as SEHNR and CDR2 as FQNEAQ (reference sequence). The CDR3 loop reads CASSSPYSTDTQYF.

The chain links TRBV6-5 to TRBJ1-4. The CDR3 spans 16 residues. Germline CDR1 is MNHEY and CDR2 is SVGAGI. CDR3 loop: CASLYGSLTTNEKLFF.

J is TRBJ1-2 and V is TRBV29-1; the TCRdb call, TRBD1, lacks DNA for checking. The germline CDR1 and CDR2 sequences are SQVTM and ANQGSEA. This CDR3 comprises 12 residues. The chain's CDR3 is CSVGDRYYGYTF.

V is TRBV20-1 and J is TRBJ2-1; the TRBD2 assignment by TCRdb is unverifiable without DNA. The CDR3 runs to 14 residues. Germline V gene sequence: CDR1 DFQATT, CDR2 SNEGSKA (reference sequence). The CDR3 spells CSARDAGTHNEQFF.

The chain combines TRBV19 with TRBJ2-3; no DNA is available, so the TRBD1 call from TCRdb remains unchecked. The germline gives CDR1 LNHDA, CDR2 SQIVND (reference sequence). This CDR3 is 16 amino acids long. CDR3 loop: CASSTNRGELTDTQYF. Full variable domain (rest looked up from reference TRBV19 and TRBJ2-3): DGGITQSPKYLFRKEGQNVTLSCEQNLNHDAMYWYRQDPGQGLRLIYYSQIVNDFQKGDIAEGYSVSREKKESFPLTVTSAQKNPTAFYLCASSTNRGELTDTQYFGPGTRLTVL.